A selection of T cell receptor beta chains follows, all from one sample in a study of blood T cell repertoires in COVID-19. The assay was immunoSEQ multiplex PCR, and TCRdb's table has in-frame clones only and misses some. The sample includes some 180,000 clones, more than 70% seen only once; the top ten take roughly 19%. The sample taken for sequencing was peripheral blood. These TCRs come from a woman in her 70s who had recovered from COVID-19. Both conserved end residues are part of each CDR3. Only part of the rows carry a size: once, few, many, or a class if the clone is expanded.

>TRBJ1-1|NA|TRBV30|13
CAWQGDLNTEAFF
>TRBJ2-7|once|TRBV7-3|16
CASSLWGPPGAYEQYF
>TRBJ1-1|NA|TRBV7-2|14
CASSLARRNTEAFF
>TRBJ1-2|NA|TRBV7-3|13
CASSSDRGYGYTF
>TRBJ1-4|NA|TRBV5-1|14
CASSLRWGGEKLFF
>TRBJ2-5|NA|TRBV29-1|13
CSVGVAGGETQYF
>TRBJ1-2|NA|TRBV5-4|15
CASSPEGVRASGYTF
>TRBJ1-2|once|TRBV28|16
CASSFPPGRESYGYTF
>TRBJ2-7|NA|TRBV7-3|14
CASSPQAGDYEQYF
>TRBJ2-7|NA|TRBV6-1|17
CASSAPVGRGNSYEQYF
>TRBJ1-4|NA|TRBV28|14
CASRGTAEDEKLFF
>TRBJ2-3|NA|TRBV5-4|12
CASSPRRDTQYF
>TRBJ1-4|NA|TRBV3-1/TRBV3-2|14
CASTLRGTNEKLFF
>TRBJ2-5|NA|TRBV18|14
CASSPPEVRETQYF
>TRBJ1-1|NA|TRBV29-1|13
CSVGWDRGQEAFF
>TRBJ2-3|NA|TRBV7-9|13
CASSPRGGGMQYF
>TRBJ1-6|many|TRBV15|13
CATSSDTDSPLHF
>TRBJ2-2|NA|TRBV5-5|15
CASSFTSGDTGELFF
>TRBJ2-2|NA|TRBV5-1|15
CASKRGAQNTGELFF
>TRBJ2-4|NA|TRBV4-1|18
CASSQETQGPLAKNIQYF
>TRBJ2-3|NA|TRBV7-9|17
CASSAPTSTFMEDTQYF